This T cell receptor beta chain was recorded in a study of OX40 agonist ivuxolimab in advanced cancers. Study-wide context: Each dose-escalation patient presented with hepatocellular carcinoma, melanoma, renal cell or head and neck cancer. Partial responses occurred in Three dose-escalation patients, one with hepatocellular carcinoma and two with cutaneous melanoma.

For this clone: Its antigen is currently unknown.

Systemic immunosuppression or autoimmune disease history was grounds to exclude patients. The CDR3 runs to 14 residues. Between the trimmed V and J ends, which lost 3 bases and 4 bases, there was a span of 12 bases. Germline-derived CDR1 and CDR2 are LGHNA and YSLEER. The study's findings and limits: Not determined was the antigen specificity of the expanded peripheral T cells.

The data were produced by immunoSEQ multiplex PCR, yet TCRdb's version contains in-frame clones alone and is incomplete. Found here are several thousand clones, around three quarters of them singletons; the top ten hold approximately 40%. This material consisted of CD4+ or CD8+ T cells sorted from blood, taken in a trial of the OX40 agonist ivuxolimab. This TCR derives from an adult with an advanced solid tumor such as melanoma, head and neck, liver or kidney cancer. The chain recombines TRBV4-3 with TRBJ1-2; unclear D gene. CDR3 bases: TGCGCCAGCAGCCAGAGGAGAGGGAGCTATGGCTACACCTTC. This gives the protein CASSQRRGSYGYTF.